The clone carrying this TCR beta chain was counted ten times or more. Its antigen is as yet unknown. The time point was: newly diagnosed GD, antithyroid drugs for less than 3 months. PBMC RNA served as the TCR library source. Nine milliliters of peripheral blood went into EDTA tubes. Trimming took 4 bases from V and 0 from J, leaving 18 bases between them. The CDR3 contains 17 residues. CDR1 and CDR2 from the germline V gene are SGHTA and FQGTGA. The entry originates in a study of regulatory T cells in long-lasting Graves disease. The overall study: Graves' patients, diagnosed recently, had received antithyroid drugs under 3 months. Points from the study as a whole: Thyroid tissue was not studied; only peripheral blood was.

Through Arm-PCR of CDR3 regions and iRepertoire HTBI primers, TCR beta libraries were built. TCRdb reanalysed the multiplex PCR reads using MiXCR and keeps one entry per CDR3 protein. The data contain some 410,000 distinct CDR3 sequences, 16% of them seen just once; the ten biggest clones take up roughly 10%. These data also featured in a second study, about T cells in Graves' hyperthyroidism and ophthalmopathy. According to that study: Disease duration under 2 months; hyperthyroidism patients were aged 18 to 65.

The J gene is TRBJ1-1, the V gene TRBV7-3; D is perhaps TRBD1 (5 bases). This receptor was obtained from a woman in her thirties with Graves disease. Source: peripheral blood mononuclear cells (PBMCs), taken at new diagnosis, from a patient treated with antithyroid drugs. DNA for the CDR3: TGTGCCAGCAGCTCACTACCTTTGGGGGTGATGAACACTGAAGCTTTCTTT. Its translation is CASSSLPLGVMNTEAFF.